This T cell receptor beta chain was identified in a study of T cell changes during pregnancy in multiple sclerosis. Data came from immunoSEQ multiplex PCR; TCRdb stores just in-frame clones and leaves some out. The sample has more than 25,000 clones, about nine tenths seen once. Sequenced material: CD8+ T cells from peripheral blood mononuclear cells, taken in the third trimester of pregnancy. The receptor was isolated from a female donor with multiple sclerosis, enrolled in a pregnancy study.

CDR3 bases: TGTGCCAGCAGCCAGCGGACAGGGGAAAGCACCGGGGAGCTGTTTTTT. It translates to CASSQRTGESTGELFF. The chain recombines TRBV7-9 with TRBJ2-2, with 9 positions matching TRBD1. The CDR3 extends over 16 amino acids. Germline loops: CDR1 SEHNR, CDR2 FQNEAQ (reference sequence). The V segment lost 5 bases and the J segment 4 bases; nucleotides outside the gene matches: 8. The full variable domain, with the rest looked up from reference TRBV7-9 and TRBJ2-2, is DTGVSQNPRHKITKRGQNVTFRCDPISEHNRLYWYRQTLGQGPEFLTYFQNEAQLEKSRLLSDRFSAERPKGSFSTLEIQRTEQGDSAMYLCASSQRTGESTGELFFGEGSRLTVL.